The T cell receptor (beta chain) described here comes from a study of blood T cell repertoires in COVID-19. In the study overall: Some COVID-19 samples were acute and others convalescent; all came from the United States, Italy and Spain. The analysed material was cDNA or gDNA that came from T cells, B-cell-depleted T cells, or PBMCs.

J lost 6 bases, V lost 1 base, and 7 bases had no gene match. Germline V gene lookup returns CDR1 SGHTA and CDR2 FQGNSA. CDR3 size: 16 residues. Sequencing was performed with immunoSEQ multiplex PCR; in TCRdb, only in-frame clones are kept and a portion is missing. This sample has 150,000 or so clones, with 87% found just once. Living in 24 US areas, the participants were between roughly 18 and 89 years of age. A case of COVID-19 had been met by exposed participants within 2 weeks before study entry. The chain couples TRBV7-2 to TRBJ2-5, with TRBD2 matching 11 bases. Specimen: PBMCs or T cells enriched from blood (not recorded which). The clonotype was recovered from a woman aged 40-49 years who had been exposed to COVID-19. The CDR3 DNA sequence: TGTGCCAGCAGCTTAGTAGCGGGAGGGCCCCGTAAGACCCAGTACTTC. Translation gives CASSLVAGGPRKTQYF.